This is a list of T cell receptor beta chains from one sample in a study of CD8 T cells in ankylosing spondylitis. From the 5' RACE reads, TCRdb called clonotypes with MiXCR, one entry per CDR3 protein. The sample records 200,000 to 250,000 distinct CDR3 sequences, 6% to 8% being singletons. The specimen was blood, either unsorted or a sorted T cell fraction (not recorded which). These receptors all come from a male donor with ankylosing spondylitis. The CDR3 runs from the conserved cysteine through the conserved F or W. Each record gives: D gene, clone size, J gene, V gene, CDR3 protein, CDR3 DNA. D genes are given only for firm matches. Clone size, where shown, is once, few, many, or a class for clones that have expanded.

D gene: -; clone size: many; J gene: TRBJ2-2; V gene: TRBV29-1; CDR3 protein: CSVLSGNTGELFF; CDR3 DNA: TGCAGCGTCCTTAGCGGGAACACCGGGGAGCTGTTTTTT
D gene: TRBD1; clone size: -; J gene: TRBJ2-1; V gene: TRBV27; CDR3 protein: CASSLFGTGKDEQFF; CDR3 DNA: TGTGCCAGCAGTTTATTCGGGACAGGGAAGGATGAGCAGTTCTTC
D gene: -; clone size: many; J gene: TRBJ2-4; V gene: TRBV12-3/TRBV12-4; CDR3 protein: CASSLAQGHPGDIQYF; CDR3 DNA: TGTGCCAGCAGTTTAGCGCAGGGACATCCGGGGGACATTCAGTACTTC
D gene: TRBD2; clone size: many; J gene: TRBJ2-3; V gene: TRBV6-5; CDR3 protein: CASSYPISGGVTDTQYF; CDR3 DNA: TGTGCCAGCAGTTATCCCATTAGCGGGGGGGTCACAGATACGCAGTATTTT
D gene: -; clone size: -; J gene: TRBJ2-3; V gene: TRBV7-7; CDR3 protein: CASSLRLGRTDTQYF; CDR3 DNA: TGTGCTAGCAGCCTACGCCTGGGCCGCACAGATACGCAGTATTTT
D gene: TRBD1; clone size: few; J gene: TRBJ1-1; V gene: TRBV7-9; CDR3 protein: CASSPGTVTEAFF; CDR3 DNA: TGTGCCAGCAGCCCAGGGACAGTAACTGAAGCTTTCTTT
D gene: -; clone size: few; J gene: TRBJ1-5; V gene: TRBV27; CDR3 protein: CASSLLGPTFNQPQHF; CDR3 DNA: TGTGCCAGCAGTTTATTAGGCCCCACTTTCAATCAGCCCCAGCATTTT
D gene: -; clone size: many; J gene: TRBJ1-4; V gene: TRBV4-3; CDR3 protein: CASSQDHGTDMFF; CDR3 DNA: TGCGCCAGCAGCCAAGATCATGGGACGGACATGTTTTTT
D gene: -; clone size: many; J gene: TRBJ1-5; V gene: TRBV27; CDR3 protein: CASSLEGHTGNQPQHF; CDR3 DNA: TGTGCCAGCAGTTTGGAGGGACACACCGGGAATCAGCCCCAGCATTTT
D gene: -; clone size: many; J gene: TRBJ2-7; V gene: TRBV29-1; CDR3 protein: CSVECPASGPPRYEQYF; CDR3 DNA: TGCAGCGTTGAATGCCCCGCCTCGGGACCCCCAAGGTACGAGCAGTACTTC
D gene: -; clone size: many; J gene: TRBJ2-7; V gene: TRBV10-2; CDR3 protein: CASSFAGTTYEQYF; CDR3 DNA: TGCGCCAGCAGTTTTGCCGGGACCACCTACGAGCAGTACTTC
D gene: -; clone size: -; J gene: TRBJ2-5; V gene: TRBV5-1; CDR3 protein: CASSLGHVQETQYF; CDR3 DNA: TGCGCCAGCAGCTTGGGACACGTCCAAGAGACCCAGTACTTC
D gene: -; clone size: many; J gene: TRBJ1-6; V gene: TRBV4-3; CDR3 protein: CASSQEGGGWYSPLHF; CDR3 DNA: TGCGCCAGCAGCCAAGAAGGCGGAGGGTGGTATTCACCCCTCCACTTT
D gene: -; clone size: many; J gene: TRBJ2-2; V gene: TRBV10-3; CDR3 protein: CAISELSGGELFF; CDR3 DNA: TGTGCCATCAGTGAATTATCCGGCGGGGAGCTGTTTTTT
D gene: TRBD2; clone size: many; J gene: TRBJ2-1; V gene: TRBV4-3; CDR3 protein: CASRPGLAGLEQFF; CDR3 DNA: TGCGCCTCCCGTCCGGGACTAGCGGGGCTGGAGCAGTTCTTC
D gene: -; clone size: many; J gene: TRBJ2-7; V gene: TRBV12-3/TRBV12-4; CDR3 protein: CASSAIEAEQYF; CDR3 DNA: TGTGCCAGCAGCGCTATAGAGGCCGAGCAGTACTTC
D gene: -; clone size: -; J gene: TRBJ1-5; V gene: TRBV4-3; CDR3 protein: CASSTRTYQPQHF; CDR3 DNA: TGCGCCAGCAGCACCCGGACTTATCAGCCCCAGCATTTT
D gene: TRBD2; clone size: many; J gene: TRBJ2-1; V gene: TRBV5-1; CDR3 protein: CASSLGAAGADEQFF; CDR3 DNA: TGCGCCAGCAGCTTGGGGGCAGCGGGAGCCGATGAGCAGTTCTTC
D gene: -; clone size: many; J gene: TRBJ1-5; V gene: TRBV4-1; CDR3 protein: CASSFGTTSNQPQHF; CDR3 DNA: TGCGCCAGCAGCTTCGGGACAACAAGCAATCAGCCCCAGCATTTT
D gene: TRBD2; clone size: -; J gene: TRBJ2-2; V gene: TRBV4-2; CDR3 protein: CASSPGTSGGARELFF; CDR3 DNA: TGTGCCAGCAGCCCCGGGACTAGCGGCGGGGCCAGGGAGCTGTTTTTT
D gene: -; clone size: many; J gene: TRBJ2-5; V gene: TRBV15; CDR3 protein: CATSPGGQETQYF; CDR3 DNA: TGTGCCACCAGCCCAGGAGGACAAGAGACCCAGTACTTC
D gene: TRBD1; clone size: -; J gene: TRBJ2-6; V gene: TRBV4-3; CDR3 protein: CASRPGTGALSGANVLTF; CDR3 DNA: TGCGCCAGCAGGCCGGGGACAGGGGCCCTCTCTGGGGCCAACGTCCTGACTTTC
D gene: -; clone size: many; J gene: TRBJ2-2; V gene: TRBV14; CDR3 protein: CASSQDRAGMSTGELFF; CDR3 DNA: TGTGCCAGCAGCCAAGATCGTGCGGGGATGAGCACCGGGGAGCTGTTTTTT
D gene: TRBD2; clone size: many; J gene: TRBJ2-1; V gene: TRBV28; CDR3 protein: CASSETGLAAYNEQFF; CDR3 DNA: TGTGCCAGCAGTGAAACAGGACTAGCAGCCTACAATGAGCAGTTCTTC
D gene: -; clone size: many; J gene: TRBJ1-4; V gene: TRBV20-1; CDR3 protein: CSARDSLWEKLFF; CDR3 DNA: TGCAGTGCTAGAGACAGTCTGTGGGAAAAACTGTTTTTT
D gene: -; clone size: few; J gene: TRBJ2-1; V gene: TRBV27; CDR3 protein: CASSFGGINEQFF; CDR3 DNA: TGTGCCAGCAGTTTTGGGGGGATAAATGAGCAGTTCTTC
D gene: TRBD1; clone size: many; J gene: TRBJ2-5; V gene: TRBV7-9; CDR3 protein: CASSSPGTGKYQETQYF; CDR3 DNA: TGTGCCAGCAGCTCCCCCGGGACAGGGAAGTACCAAGAGACCCAGTACTTC
D gene: -; clone size: many; J gene: TRBJ2-5; V gene: TRBV15; CDR3 protein: CATSRVQETQYF; CDR3 DNA: TGTGCCACCAGCAGAGTTCAGGAGACCCAGTACTTC
D gene: -; clone size: few; J gene: TRBJ1-2; V gene: TRBV6-5; CDR3 protein: CASSYSAGYGYTF; CDR3 DNA: TGTGCCAGCAGTTACTCTGCCGGCTATGGCTACACCTTC
D gene: TRBD2; clone size: many; J gene: TRBJ2-7; V gene: TRBV4-3; CDR3 protein: CASSQLGTSGYEQYF; CDR3 DNA: TGCGCCAGCAGCCAACTAGGGACTAGCGGATACGAGCAGTACTTC
D gene: -; clone size: few; J gene: TRBJ1-1; V gene: TRBV11-2; CDR3 protein: CASSLVSGADEAFF; CDR3 DNA: TGTGCCAGCAGCTTAGTATCCGGGGCCGATGAAGCTTTCTTT
D gene: -; clone size: many; J gene: TRBJ2-7; V gene: TRBV5-1; CDR3 protein: CASSLPGRPTTEQYF; CDR3 DNA: TGCGCCAGCAGCCTTCCGGGCCGACCCACTACCGAGCAGTACTTC
D gene: TRBD1; clone size: many; J gene: TRBJ2-1; V gene: TRBV6-1; CDR3 protein: CASSSGTGFYNEQFF; CDR3 DNA: TGTGCCAGCAGCTCCGGGACAGGGTTCTACAATGAGCAGTTCTTC
D gene: -; clone size: -; J gene: TRBJ1-3; V gene: TRBV10-3; CDR3 protein: CAIADRGSGNTIYF; CDR3 DNA: TGTGCCATCGCGGACAGAGGCTCTGGAAACACCATATATTTT
D gene: -; clone size: few; J gene: TRBJ2-5; V gene: TRBV10-2; CDR3 protein: CASSELWEEETQYF; CDR3 DNA: TGCGCCAGCAGTGAGCTTTGGGAAGAGGAGACCCAGTACTTC
D gene: -; clone size: many; J gene: TRBJ1-3; V gene: TRBV20-1; CDR3 protein: CSARDPASGNTIYF; CDR3 DNA: TGCAGTGCTAGAGATCCGGCCTCTGGAAACACCATATATTTT
D gene: -; clone size: many; J gene: TRBJ1-2; V gene: TRBV4-3; CDR3 protein: CASSQGTAIRGYTF; CDR3 DNA: TGCGCCAGCAGCCAGGGGACTGCCATACGGGGCTACACCTTC
D gene: TRBD1; clone size: many; J gene: TRBJ2-2; V gene: TRBV5-1; CDR3 protein: CASSYGRDSYTGELFF; CDR3 DNA: TGCGCCAGCAGCTACGGACGGGACAGCTACACCGGGGAGCTGTTTTTT
D gene: -; clone size: few; J gene: TRBJ1-4; V gene: TRBV7-9; CDR3 protein: CASSEDVTNLEKLFF; CDR3 DNA: TGTGCCAGCAGCGAGGACGTAACCAACCTTGAAAAACTGTTTTTT
D gene: -; clone size: few; J gene: TRBJ2-7; V gene: TRBV3-1; CDR3 protein: CASRPTGTSYEQYF; CDR3 DNA: TGTGCCAGCAGGCCGACCGGGACCTCCTACGAGCAGTACTTC
D gene: TRBD2; clone size: -; J gene: TRBJ2-7; V gene: TRBV7-2; CDR3 protein: CASSFSGRIHQYEQYF; CDR3 DNA: TGTGCCAGCAGCTTTAGCGGGAGGATCCATCAGTACGAGCAGTACTTC
D gene: -; clone size: many; J gene: TRBJ1-1; V gene: TRBV6-5; CDR3 protein: CASSYSEGATEAFF; CDR3 DNA: TGTGCCAGCAGTTACTCAGAGGGAGCCACTGAAGCTTTCTTT
D gene: -; clone size: many; J gene: TRBJ1-2; V gene: TRBV12-3/TRBV12-4; CDR3 protein: CASSLVQRAYGYTF; CDR3 DNA: TGTGCCAGCAGTTTAGTCCAGAGGGCTTATGGCTACACCTTC
D gene: -; clone size: many; J gene: TRBJ2-5; V gene: TRBV6-2/TRBV6-3; CDR3 protein: CASSPWSPSGVAGETQYF; CDR3 DNA: TGTGCCAGCAGTCCCTGGAGCCCTTCCGGGGTGGCTGGAGAGACCCAGTACTTC
D gene: -; clone size: many; J gene: TRBJ2-7; V gene: TRBV7-9; CDR3 protein: CASSFKFNEQYF; CDR3 DNA: TGTGCCAGCAGCTTCAAATTCAACGAGCAGTACTTC
D gene: -; clone size: few; J gene: TRBJ2-7; V gene: TRBV27; CDR3 protein: CASSLDSTYEQYF; CDR3 DNA: TGTGCCAGCAGTCTGGACAGCACCTACGAGCAGTACTTC
D gene: -; clone size: many; J gene: TRBJ2-7; V gene: TRBV5-1; CDR3 protein: CASSPYRTAIHEQYF; CDR3 DNA: TGCGCCAGCAGCCCCTACCGGACTGCAATCCACGAGCAGTACTTC
D gene: -; clone size: many; J gene: TRBJ1-2; V gene: TRBV9; CDR3 protein: CASSVGSVYGYTF; CDR3 DNA: TGTGCCAGCAGCGTAGGGAGCGTATATGGCTACACCTTC
D gene: -; clone size: few; J gene: TRBJ1-1; V gene: TRBV27; CDR3 protein: CASSLSMGGNTEAFF; CDR3 DNA: TGTGCCAGCAGTTTATCGATGGGGGGGAACACTGAAGCTTTCTTT
D gene: TRBD1; clone size: many; J gene: TRBJ1-1; V gene: TRBV11-2; CDR3 protein: CASSLGTGRPEAFF; CDR3 DNA: TGTGCCAGCAGCTTAGGGACAGGCAGGCCTGAAGCTTTCTTT